This T cell receptor beta chain was captured by sequencing in a study of blood T cell repertoires in COVID-19. Study at large: COVID-19 samples from acute and convalescent phases originated in the United States, Italy and Spain. T cells, B-cell-depleted T cells, or PBMCs provided the cDNA or gDNA that served as material.

As originally analysed: How many nucleated cells were present was estimated from reference gene primer amplification. The protocol was immunoSEQ multiplex PCR, while the TCRdb copy is restricted to in-frame clones and leaves out a portion. From that table come the V and J calls and clone size; the DNA was used to work out D and trimming. This table has fewer than 250,000 clones, 75% to 90% appearing once. The CDR3 has 17 residues. V was pared by 4 bases and J by 0 bases, with 17 bases between. In germline, CDR1 is SGHRS, CDR2 YFSETQ. This TCR was sampled from a man in his fifties or sixties who had recovered from COVID-19. The chain combines TRBV5-1 with TRBJ1-3, with D perhaps TRBD1 (6 bases). Sequenced input: peripheral blood. The CDR3 nucleotides read TGCGCCAGCAGCCTAACCCGACAGGTTCACTCTGGAAACACCATATATTTT. Translated: CASSLTRQVHSGNTIYF.